These T cell receptor beta chains were read from a single sample in a study of beta chain features in type 1 diabetes. The table came from immunoSEQ multiplex PCR; TCRdb's copy has only in-frame clones and leaves some out. The sample consists of over 65,000 clones, approximately 32% of them appearing once. Source material: stem cell memory CD4+ T cells from blood. All receptors come from a woman between 18 and 30 years old in good health. The CDR3 runs from the conserved cysteine through the conserved F or W. Each record gives: J gene, V gene, clone size, D gene, CDR3 protein, CDR3 DNA. The D gene is left open where the match is weak. Clone size is given for some rows only: seen once, a few or many times, or a class if the clone is expanded.

>TRBJ2-5|TRBV7-8|few|TRBD1
CASSPKGALKETQYF
TGTGCCAGCAGCCCAAAGGGGGCGCTTAAGGAGACCCAGTACTTC
>TRBJ1-2|TRBV4-3|-|TRBD1
CASSQGFEGAFGYTF
TGCGCCAGCAGCCAAGGCTTCGAGGGGGCGTTTGGCTACACCTTC
>TRBJ2-7|TRBV4-1|-|-
CASSQAFGPGRSSYEQYF
TGCGCCAGCAGCCAAGCATTCGGTCCCGGTAGGAGCTCCTACGAGCAGTACTTC
>TRBJ1-5|TRBV5-6|-|-
CASSLLGASNQPQHF
TGTGCCAGCAGCTTGCTGGGGGCCAGCAATCAGCCCCAGCATTTT
>TRBJ1-4|TRBV25-1|-|TRBD1
CASSESHRGWEKLFF
TGTGCCAGCAGTGAATCTCACAGGGGGTGGGAAAAACTGTTTTTT
>TRBJ2-1|TRBV30|few|TRBD2
CAGLAGGLNNEQFF
TGTGCCGGATTAGCGGGAGGGCTAAACAATGAGCAGTTCTTC
>TRBJ2-7|TRBV7-8|-|TRBD2
CASSLGLAADSSYEQYF
TGTGCCAGCAGCTTAGGGCTAGCGGCAGATAGCTCCTACGAGCAGTACTTC
>TRBJ2-3|TRBV18|-|-
CASSPGLGTDTQYF
TGTGCCAGCTCACCGGGACTGGGCACAGATACGCAGTATTTT
>TRBJ2-7|TRBV5-1|few|TRBD2
CASSFPGRDEQYF
TGCGCCAGCAGCTTTCCAGGGAGGGACGAGCAGTACTTC
>TRBJ1-1|TRBV6-6|few|-
CASSYSRQMNTEAFF
TGTGCCAGCAGTTACTCGAGACAGATGAACACTGAAGCTTTCTTT
>TRBJ2-4|TRBV29-1|few|TRBD2
CSAEMGLAGAIQYF
TGCAGCGCGGAGATGGGACTAGCGGGAGCCATTCAGTACTTC
>TRBJ2-1|TRBV28|few|TRBD2
CASSLFAAGVHNEQFF
TGTGCCAGCAGTTTATTTGCAGCGGGGGTTCACAATGAGCAGTTCTTC
>TRBJ1-2|TRBV19|-|TRBD1
CASTPGTGSNYGYTF
TGTGCCAGTACCCCCGGGACAGGGTCAAACTATGGCTACACCTTC
>TRBJ2-1|TRBV15|few|TRBD2
CATRVLAGAPNEQFF
TGTGCCACCAGGGTTCTTGCGGGAGCACCCAATGAGCAGTTCTTC
>TRBJ2-3|TRBV7-9|-|-
CASSLLAGSTDTQYF
TGTGCCAGCAGCTTATTGGCGGGATCCACAGATACGCAGTATTTT
>TRBJ1-5|TRBV29-1|few|-
CSVAPGINQPQHF
TGCAGCGTCGCCCCAGGGATCAATCAGCCCCAGCATTTT
>TRBJ2-1|TRBV9|few|TRBD2
CASSVGGGAYNEQFF
TGTGCCAGCAGCGTAGGCGGGGGGGCCTACAATGAGCAGTTCTTC
>TRBJ1-5|TRBV19|-|TRBD1
CASSGGNRGLPQHF
TGTGCCAGTAGTGGTGGGAACAGGGGGCTGCCCCAGCATTTT
>TRBJ2-1|TRBV7-2|many|-
CASSVDTSSYNEQFF
TGTGCCAGCAGCGTCGACACGAGCTCCTACAATGAGCAGTTCTTC
>TRBJ2-7|TRBV5-1|few|-
CASSIGQRYEQYF
TGCGCCAGCAGCATCGGACAGCGCTACGAGCAGTACTTC
>TRBJ2-2|TRBV18|-|-
CASSLAGQYTGELFF
TGTGCCAGCTCCCTAGCCGGCCAGTACACCGGGGAGCTGTTTTTT
>TRBJ2-3|TRBV9|few|-
CASSELQGSTQYF
TGTGCCAGCAGCGAGCTCCAGGGATCTACGCAGTATTTT
>TRBJ2-4|TRBV7-9|few|TRBD1
CASSYPPGQGKNIQYF
TGTGCCAGCAGCTACCCACCGGGACAGGGGAAAAACATTCAGTACTTC
>TRBJ2-3|TRBV7-3|few|TRBD2
CASSFGGETDTQYF
TGTGCCAGCAGCTTTGGGGGGGAGACAGATACGCAGTATTTT
>TRBJ1-2|TRBV7-9|-|-
CASSLSDSGYTF
TGTGCCAGCAGCTTATCCGACAGTGGCTACACCTTC
>TRBJ2-3|TRBV29-1|-|-
CSVEGTARDTQYF
TGCAGCGTTGAAGGGACAGCGAGAGATACGCAGTATTTT
>TRBJ2-1|TRBV12-5|-|-
CASGKGGAGSYNEQFF
TGTGCTAGTGGTAAGGGGGGGGCGGGCTCCTACAATGAGCAGTTCTTC
>TRBJ1-1|TRBV7-2|few|-
CASSPRTAEAFF
TGTGCCAGCAGCCCCCGGACAGCCGAAGCTTTCTTT
>TRBJ2-1|TRBV7-2|few|-
CASSSYYPSEQFF
TGTGCCAGCAGCTCGTACTACCCCAGTGAGCAGTTCTTC
>TRBJ1-1|TRBV7-9|few|TRBD1
CASSSLRGGDRAPFEAFF
TGTGCCAGCAGCTCCCTTCGAGGAGGGGACAGGGCCCCATTTGAAGCTTTCTTT
>TRBJ2-1|TRBV14|few|-
CASSQDWGTRRNEQFF
TGTGCCAGCAGCCAAGATTGGGGAACTAGAAGGAATGAGCAGTTCTTC
>TRBJ2-7|TRBV18|-|TRBD1
CASSPGTGVFYEQYF
TGTGCCAGCTCACCGGGGACAGGGGTTTTCTACGAGCAGTACTTC
>TRBJ2-7|TRBV18|-|TRBD2
CASSPGTSSYEQYF
TGTGCCAGCTCGCCCGGGACTAGTTCCTACGAGCAGTACTTC
>TRBJ1-2|TRBV28|-|TRBD1
CASRRTGEGYGYTF
TGTGCCAGCAGACGGACAGGGGAAGGGTATGGCTACACCTTC
>TRBJ2-1|TRBV5-1|once|TRBD2
CASTEAGASDEQFF
TGCGCCAGCACCGAAGCGGGAGCAAGCGATGAGCAGTTCTTC
>TRBJ1-2|TRBV7-2|-|-
CASSPGPAGTGYGYTF
TGTGCCAGCAGCCCGGGGCCGGCGGGGACGGGCTATGGCTACACCTTC
>TRBJ1-2|TRBV9|-|TRBD1
CASSVDSTGIGYTF
TGTGCCAGCAGCGTAGATTCGACAGGGATTGGCTACACCTTC
>TRBJ2-7|TRBV7-9|-|TRBD1
CASSSQGAVHEQYF
TGTGCCAGCAGCTCGCAGGGGGCAGTCCACGAGCAGTACTTC
>TRBJ2-1|TRBV7-8|-|-
CASSLGPVEQFF
TGTGCCAGCAGCCTAGGGCCCGTAGAGCAGTTCTTC
>TRBJ1-3|TRBV6-5|-|-
CASSYSRTSRKNTIYF
TGTGCCAGCAGTTACTCGAGGACATCCAGAAAAAACACCATATATTTT
>TRBJ1-6|TRBV7-2|-|-
CASSLARTANSPLHF
TGTGCCAGCAGCTTAGCCCGGACAGCGAATTCACCCCTCCACTTT
>TRBJ2-7|TRBV7-9|few|TRBD2
CASSLSGKRGEQYF
TGTGCCAGCAGCCTTAGCGGGAAAAGGGGAGAGCAGTACTTC
>TRBJ2-1|TRBV11-2|-|TRBD2
CASRGRRLAGGANEQFF
TGTGCCAGCAGAGGGCGGAGACTAGCGGGGGGAGCCAATGAGCAGTTCTTC
>TRBJ2-7|TRBV6-1|few|-
CASSEQYEQYF
TGTGCCAGCAGTGAACAATACGAGCAGTACTTC
>TRBJ1-2|TRBV19|-|-
CASSIGLRKGYGYTF
TGTGCCAGTAGTATTGGACTCCGGAAGGGCTATGGCTACACCTTC
>TRBJ1-1|TRBV7-6|-|-
CASSLAQGNTEAFF
TGTGCCAGCAGCTTAGCACAGGGGAACACTGAAGCTTTCTTT
>TRBJ1-1|TRBV4-1|-|TRBD1
CASSQLGTGRGTEAFF
TGCGCCAGCAGCCAACTGGGGACAGGGCGGGGCACTGAAGCTTTCTTT
>TRBJ2-7|TRBV7-2|-|TRBD2
CASSLTAGGRYEQYF
TGTGCCAGCAGCTTAACGGCGGGGGGACGCTACGAGCAGTACTTC
>TRBJ2-3|TRBV4-1|few|TRBD2
CASSQDTSGGPMDTQYF
TGCGCCAGCAGCCAAGATACTAGCGGGGGGCCCATGGATACGCAGTATTTT
>TRBJ2-5|TRBV7-2|-|-
CASSLGSRRANQETQYF
TGTGCCAGCAGCTTAGGGAGTCGGAGGGCCAACCAAGAGACCCAGTACTTC
>TRBJ1-2|TRBV7-8|few|-
CASGGNNYGYTF
TGTGCCAGCGGGGGGAATAACTATGGCTACACCTTC
>TRBJ2-7|TRBV7-8|few|TRBD1
CASRRDSSYEQYF
TGTGCCAGCAGACGGGACAGCTCCTACGAGCAGTACTTC
>TRBJ2-2|TRBV5-5|few|TRBD1
CASFGTGLAGELFF
TGTGCCAGCTTCGGGACAGGGCTTGCCGGGGAGCTGTTTTTT
>TRBJ2-7|TRBV11-2|few|TRBD2
CASSSTSGREYEQYF
TGTGCCAGCAGCTCGACTAGCGGGAGAGAATACGAGCAGTACTTC